This TCR beta chain was found in a study of CXCR3-negative and CXCR3-positive naive CD8 T cells. Preparation of TRB cDNA libraries relied on 5' RACE carrying UMI labels. With the 5' RACE reads reprocessed, TCRdb shows one record per CDR3 protein and no DNA. The sample is made up of about 6,700 distinct CDR3 sequences, and the top ten hold more than 1% of it. Whole-study results and caveats: Comparison of naive CXCR3-negative and CXCR3-positive cells revealed similar TRBV-TRBJ usage, while memory cells differed. It was found that naive subsets had comparable surface CD5, and TCR strength was inferred from TRB CDR3 properties.

This CDR3 region has 16 residues. Germline loops: CDR1 SGHKS, CDR2 YYEKEE (reference sequence). This clonotype is medium-sized by frequency. Its antigen is undetermined. The clonotype comes from a human donor in good health. Some clones in this sample may be carry-over from other donors' samples. The chain uses TRBV5-5 and TRBJ2-1; lacking DNA, the TRBD2 call made by TCRdb goes unchecked. Source material: naive CXCR3- CD8+ T cells from blood. Subset specified: CD45RO-CCR7+CD27+CD95- naive CD8+ T cells lacking CXCR3 (TNR3-). The CDR3 sequence: CASSPLRAATYNEQFF.